These 3 T cell receptor beta chains originate from one sample sequenced in a study of OX40 agonist ivuxolimab in advanced cancers. Produced via immunoSEQ multiplex PCR; TCRdb's table is partial and in-frame only. The sample records 48,000 or so clones, about nine tenths being singletons. Sequencing used CD4+ or CD8+ T cells sorted from blood, obtained in a trial of the OX40 agonist ivuxolimab. The receptor set was obtained from an adult with an advanced solid tumor such as melanoma, head and neck, liver or kidney cancer.

The rearrangement joins TRBV5-1 to TRBJ2-3; a weak D match, TRBD2 (6 bases). The CDR3 contains 13 residues. The germline V gene has CDR1 SGHRS and CDR2 YFSETQ. Trimming left V 5 bases short and J 1 base short, with 8 bases between. CDR3 DNA sequence: TGCGCCAGCAGTCCGGGGGGCACAGATACGCAGTATTTT. Its translation: CASSPGGTDTQYF. Filled out from reference TRBV5-1 and TRBJ2-3, the complete variable domain reads KAGVTQTPRYLIKTRGQQVTLSCSPISGHRSVSWYQQTPGQGLQFLFEYFSETQRNKGNFPGRFSGRQFSNSRSEMNVSTLELGDSALYLCASSPGGTDTQYFGPGTRLTVL.

This clone was counted only a few times. V usage is TRBV27 and J usage is TRBJ1-1, with TRBD1 matching over 7 bases. The length of the CDR3 is 13 residues. V was pared by 6 bases and J by 3 bases, with 4 bases of the junction left unmatched. The germline gives CDR1 MNHEY, CDR2 SMNVEV (reference sequence). The CDR3 protein is CASRGRGDTEAFF. The CDR3 DNA follows: TGTGCCAGCAGGGGCAGGGGGGACACTGAAGCTTTCTTT.

V is TRBV15 and J is TRBJ2-5, with TRBD2 matching 8 bases. In germline, CDR1 is LNHNV, CDR2 YYDKDF (reference sequence). With V trimmed by 4 bases and J by 2 bases, 9 bases remained unmatched. This CDR3 contains 16 residues. CDR3 residues: CATSTRGGPGQETQYF. The CDR3, as DNA: TGTGCCACCAGCACCCGCGGGGGGCCGGGGCAAGAGACCCAGTACTTC.